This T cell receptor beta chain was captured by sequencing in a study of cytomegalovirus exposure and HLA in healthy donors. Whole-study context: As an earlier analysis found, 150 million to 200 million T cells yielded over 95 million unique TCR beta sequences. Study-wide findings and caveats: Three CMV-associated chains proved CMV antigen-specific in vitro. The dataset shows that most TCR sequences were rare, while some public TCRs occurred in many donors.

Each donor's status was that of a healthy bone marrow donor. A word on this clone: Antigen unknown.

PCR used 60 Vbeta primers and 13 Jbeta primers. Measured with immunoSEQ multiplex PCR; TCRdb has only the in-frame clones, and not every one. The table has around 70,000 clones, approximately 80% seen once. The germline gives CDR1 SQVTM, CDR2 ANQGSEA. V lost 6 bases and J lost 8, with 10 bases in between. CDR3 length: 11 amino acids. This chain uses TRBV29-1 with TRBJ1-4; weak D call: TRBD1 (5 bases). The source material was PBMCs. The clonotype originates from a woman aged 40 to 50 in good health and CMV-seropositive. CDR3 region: CSVSAGEKLFF. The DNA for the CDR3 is TGCAGCGTCTCGGCAGGGGAAAAACTGTTTTTT.